The TCR beta chain described here comes from a study of blood T cell repertoires in COVID-19. Germline assignment: CDR1 MNHEY and CDR2 SVGAGI. V gave up 8 bases and J gave up 4 bases, with 15 bases separating them. The CDR3 consists of 14 residues. Profiled with immunoSEQ multiplex PCR; TCRdb holds only in-frame clones, not every one. In the table there are approximately 94,000 clones, 80% of which are singletons. Sequences were obtained from peripheral blood. This clonotype was obtained from a woman between 65 and 79 years old with acute or convalescent COVID-19. This chain joins TRBV6-5 and TRBJ1-5; the D gene is possibly TRBD1 (5 bases). CDR3 in DNA: TGTGCCAGCGGACACGCCGAATCGAATCAGCCCCAGCATTTT. Protein product: CASGHAESNQPQHF.